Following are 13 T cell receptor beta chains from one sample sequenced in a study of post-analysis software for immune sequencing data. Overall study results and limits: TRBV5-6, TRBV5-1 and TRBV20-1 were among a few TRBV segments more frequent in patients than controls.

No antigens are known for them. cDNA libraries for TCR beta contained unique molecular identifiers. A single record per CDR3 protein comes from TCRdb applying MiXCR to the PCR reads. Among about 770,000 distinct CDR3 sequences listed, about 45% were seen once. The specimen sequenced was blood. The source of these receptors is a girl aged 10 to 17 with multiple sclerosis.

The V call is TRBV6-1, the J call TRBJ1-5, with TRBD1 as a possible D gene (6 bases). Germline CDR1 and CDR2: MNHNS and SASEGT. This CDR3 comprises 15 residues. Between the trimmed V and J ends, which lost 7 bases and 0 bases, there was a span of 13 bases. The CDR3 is CASKQGADSNQPQHF. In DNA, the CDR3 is TGTGCCAGCAAACAGGGAGCCGATAGCAATCAGCCCCAGCATTTT.

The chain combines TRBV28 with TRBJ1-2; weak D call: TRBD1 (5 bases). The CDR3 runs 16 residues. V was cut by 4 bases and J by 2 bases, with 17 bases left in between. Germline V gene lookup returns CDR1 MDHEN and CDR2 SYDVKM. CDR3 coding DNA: TGTGCCAGCAGTTCAGTTTGGGCGGGACGGAACTATGGCTACACCTTC. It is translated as CASSSVWAGRNYGYTF.

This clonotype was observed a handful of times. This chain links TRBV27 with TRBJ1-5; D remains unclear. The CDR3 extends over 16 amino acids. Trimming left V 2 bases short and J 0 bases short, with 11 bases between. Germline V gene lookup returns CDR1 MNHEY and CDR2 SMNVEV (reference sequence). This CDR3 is CASSLVPPDSNQPQHF. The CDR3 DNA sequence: TGTGCCAGCAGTTTAGTACCCCCGGATAGCAATCAGCCCCAGCATTTT.

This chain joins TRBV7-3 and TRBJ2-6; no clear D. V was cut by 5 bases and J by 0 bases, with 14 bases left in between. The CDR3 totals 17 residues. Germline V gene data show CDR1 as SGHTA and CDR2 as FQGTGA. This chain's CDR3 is CASSPLPLSSGANVLTF. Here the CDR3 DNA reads TGTGCCAGCAGCCCCTTACCCCTTAGCTCTGGGGCCAACGTCCTGACTTTC.

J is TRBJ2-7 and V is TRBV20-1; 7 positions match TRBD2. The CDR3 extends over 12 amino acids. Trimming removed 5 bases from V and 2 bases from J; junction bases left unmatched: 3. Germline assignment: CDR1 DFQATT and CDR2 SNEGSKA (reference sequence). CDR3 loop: CSAPSGPYEQYF. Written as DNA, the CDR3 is TGCAGTGCTCCTAGCGGACCCTACGAGCAGTACTTC.

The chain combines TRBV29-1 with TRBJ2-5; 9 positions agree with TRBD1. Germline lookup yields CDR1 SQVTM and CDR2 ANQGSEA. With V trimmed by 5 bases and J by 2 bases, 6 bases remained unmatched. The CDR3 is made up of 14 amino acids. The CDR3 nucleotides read TGCAGCGTTTCAACAGGGGGCGGGCAAGAGACCCAGTACTTC. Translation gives CSVSTGGGQETQYF.

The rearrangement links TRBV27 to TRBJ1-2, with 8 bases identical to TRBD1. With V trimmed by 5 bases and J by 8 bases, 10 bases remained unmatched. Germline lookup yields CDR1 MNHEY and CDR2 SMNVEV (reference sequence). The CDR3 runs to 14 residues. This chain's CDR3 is CASSGVGQGWGYTF. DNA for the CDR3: TGTGCCAGCAGTGGGGTTGGACAGGGCTGGGGCTACACCTTC.

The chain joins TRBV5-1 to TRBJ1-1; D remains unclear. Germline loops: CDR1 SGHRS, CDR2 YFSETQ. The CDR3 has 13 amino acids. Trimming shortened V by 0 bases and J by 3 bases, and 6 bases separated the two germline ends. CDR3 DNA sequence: TGCGCCAGCAGCTTGGTTGACCACACTGAAGCTTTCTTT. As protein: CASSLVDHTEAFF.

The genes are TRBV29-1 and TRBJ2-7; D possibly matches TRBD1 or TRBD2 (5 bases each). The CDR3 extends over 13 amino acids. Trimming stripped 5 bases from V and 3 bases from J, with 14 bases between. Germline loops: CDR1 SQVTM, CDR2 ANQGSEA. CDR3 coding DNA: TGCAGCGTTCCCCGGGACGACAACTACGAGCAGTACTTC. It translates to CSVPRDDNYEQYF.

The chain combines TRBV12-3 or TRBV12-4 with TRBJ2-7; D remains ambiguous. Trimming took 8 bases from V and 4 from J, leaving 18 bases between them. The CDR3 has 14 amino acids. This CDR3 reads CASVRSTDPYEQYF. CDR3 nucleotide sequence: TGTGCCAGCGTACGGAGCACCGACCCGTACGAGCAGTACTTC.

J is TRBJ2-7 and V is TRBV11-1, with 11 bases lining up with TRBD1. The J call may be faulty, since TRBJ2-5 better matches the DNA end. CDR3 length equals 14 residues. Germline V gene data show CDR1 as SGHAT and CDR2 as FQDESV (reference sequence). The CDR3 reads CASSGTGGWETQYF. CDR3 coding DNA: TGTGCCAGCAGCGGGACAGGGGGTTGGGAGACCCAGTACTTC.

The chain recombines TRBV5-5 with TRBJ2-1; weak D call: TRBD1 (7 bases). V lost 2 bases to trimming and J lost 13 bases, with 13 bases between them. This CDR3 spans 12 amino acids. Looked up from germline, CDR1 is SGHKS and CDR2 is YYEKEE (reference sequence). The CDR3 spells CASSLGGGTQFF. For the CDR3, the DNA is TGTGCCAGCAGCTTAGGGGGCGGGACCCAGTTCTTC.

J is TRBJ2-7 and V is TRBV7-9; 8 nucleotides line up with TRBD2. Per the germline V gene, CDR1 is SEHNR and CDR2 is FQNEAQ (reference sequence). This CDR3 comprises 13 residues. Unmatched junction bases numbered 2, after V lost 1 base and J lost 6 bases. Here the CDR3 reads CASSLGGRREQYF. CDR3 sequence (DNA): TGTGCCAGCAGCTTAGGCGGGAGGCGCGAGCAGTACTTC.